This T cell receptor (beta chain) appears in the sequencing data of a study of CD8+ T cells in alopecia areata. At the level of the study: Grafting placed skin from approximately 6-12-month-old C3H/HeJ donors with spontaneous alopecia onto approximately 7-11-week-old female C3H/HeJ mice.

The CDR3 totals 16 residues. Between the trimmed V and J ends, which lost 2 bases and 0 bases, there was a span of 9 bases. The V gene's germline CDR1 is NSHNY and CDR2 SYGAGN. The sequencing template was cDNA reverse transcribed from extracted RNA. The data were produced by immunoSEQ multiplex PCR, yet TCRdb's version contains in-frame clones alone and is incomplete. This sample carries roughly 120,000 clones, none of them present only once. Broader study findings: Affected lesional scalp, above all in alopecia totalis/universalis, was more clonal than normal scalp.

Details on this clone: The antigen remains unidentified. The TCRdb protein fails to match the DNA translation at residue 13; the protein reported here was translated from the DNA. Mouse names are used for the genes. The read falls 3 residues short of the CDR3 end, and the missing part is taken from the germline J gene.

Sequencing was done on a sample of lesional skin. J is TRBJ1-6 and V is TRBV13-1; possibly TRBD1 for D (5 bases). TRBJ1-6 is given ORF status, its function remaining uncertain. The source of this sequence is a C3H/HeJ mouse with alopecia areata. This mouse strain has H2-k as its MHC haplotype. CDR3 DNA (partial): TGTGCCAGCAGTGACCTGGGGCCTTCCTATAATTCGCCC. Amino acids: CASSDLGPSYNSP. In full, the CDR3 is CASSDLGPSYNSPLYF.